This T cell receptor (beta chain) was found in a study of response to subunit inactivated influenza vaccine. Study-level results: Each seasonal influenza vaccination recruits few new T cells, the authors suggested.

TCRdb fed the RT-PCR reads into MiXCR, producing one record per CDR3 protein. Among 500,000 to 550,000 distinct CDR3 sequences listed, less than 8% were seen once. This clonotype was observed a handful of times. No antigen is known for it. CDR1 is LGHNA, CDR2 YNFKEQ, per germline. The CDR3 sequence is 17 residues long. The V gene end was trimmed by 1 base and the J gene end by 7 bases; junction bases not matched to a gene: 9. The specimen comprised PBMCs from blood, sampled around 25 months after vaccination. This clonotype originated in a man between 50 and 70 years old who received an inactivated influenza vaccine. The chain carries TRBV4-2 and TRBJ1-6; 8 bases align to TRBD1. Written as DNA, the CDR3 is TGTGCCAGCAGCCAAGGGTCAGGGGGCCAAGGGAATTCACCCCTCCACTTT. Translation: CASSQGSGGQGNSPLHF.